This paragraph reports one T cell receptor beta chain. Antigen specificity is unknown. These data are taken from a study of T cell responses to AZD1222 COVID-19 vaccine. Profiled with immunoSEQ multiplex PCR; TCRdb holds only in-frame clones, not every one. Among roughly 100,000 clones listed, about 87% were seen once. Study-wide points: White British donors predominated, females outnumbered males, and clonal diversity was possibly underestimated. Spike-specific TCR breadth and depth rose after two AZD1222 doses.

This TCR was sampled from an adult in good health. Sequenced here: peripheral blood, sampled on day 0 of AZD1222 vaccination.

The CDR3 is CASSPQGGWGAYEQYF. For the CDR3, the DNA is TGTGCCAGCAGCCCCCAGGGAGGCTGGGGGGCCTACGAGCAGTACTTC. The chain has TRBV7-8 and TRBJ2-7, with D tentatively TRBD2 (6 bases). The CDR3 spans 16 residues. The germline CDR1 and CDR2 sequences are SGHVS and FQNEAQ. The germline V and J ends were trimmed by 5 bases and 2 bases, with 19 bases remaining between them.